Each of the 15 T cell receptor beta chains below was sequenced from the same sample in a study of blood T cell repertoires in COVID-19. Generated by immunoSEQ multiplex PCR, the TCRdb table keeps only in-frame clones and is missing some. The sample has around 200,000 clones, 80% to 90% seen once; the top ten hold more than 20%. Input material: peripheral blood. These receptors all come from a man between 65 and 79 years old with active or convalescent COVID-19.

The chain combines TRBV4-1 with TRBJ1-1; possible D gene TRBD1, 6 bases. The CDR3 is made up of 14 amino acids. The germline V gene encodes CDR1 MGHRA and CDR2 YSYEKL. Trimming took off 4 bases at V and 7 bases at J, with 16 bases between the two ends. The CDR3 nucleotides read TGCGCCAGCAGCCCACCCGCAGGGGCGGTTGAAGCTTTCTTT. Translating gives CASSPPAGAVEAFF.

This chain links TRBV7-2 with TRBJ2-1; 9 bases map to TRBD2. Germline V CDR1 and CDR2: SGHTA, FQGNSA. The V and J ends lost 0 bases and 9 bases, in that order; junction bases with no gene match: 6. This CDR3 spans 15 amino acids. CDR3 in amino acids: CASSLAIAGDLEQFF. In DNA, the CDR3 is TGTGCCAGCAGCTTAGCAATAGCGGGGGATCTTGAGCAGTTCTTC.

This chain uses TRBV20-1 with TRBJ2-5; D remains ambiguous. Per the germline V gene, CDR1 is DFQATT and CDR2 is SNEGSKA (reference sequence). This CDR3 contains 11 residues. V was cut by 1 base and J by 12 bases, with 12 bases left in between. DNA of the CDR3: TGCAGTGCTAGAGTCTTAACCACGGAGTACTTC. Translation gives CSARVLTTEYF.

The chain carries TRBV19 and TRBJ1-2, with TRBD1 identical over 9 bases. CDR3 size: 16 residues. Germline V gene sequence: CDR1 LNHDA, CDR2 SQIVND (reference sequence). V dropped 1 base and J dropped 6; count of bases not matched to a gene: 9. This CDR3 reads CASSIAGTGLVNGYTF. Here the CDR3 DNA reads TGTGCCAGTAGTATAGCCGGGACAGGGTTGGTGAATGGCTACACCTTC.

The chain joins TRBV7-2 to TRBJ2-1, with 7 nucleotides matching TRBD2. The CDR3 has 16 amino acids. J lost 2 bases, V lost 4 bases, and 8 bases had no gene match. CDR1 is SGHTA, CDR2 FQGNSA, per germline. The CDR3 DNA follows: TGTGCCAGCAGCTCCATCCCCGGGACTACCTACAATGAGCAGTTCTTC. It is translated as CASSSIPGTTYNEQFF.

J is TRBJ2-5 and V is TRBV11-2; TRBD1 is a possible D gene (5 bases). Germline V lookup: CDR1 SGHAT, CDR2 FQNNGV. V lost 5 bases and J lost 9, with 16 bases in between. The CDR3 has 13 amino acids. This CDR3 reads CASSPWGPRAQYF. The DNA of the CDR3 is TGTGCCAGCAGCCCATGGGGCCCCCGGGCCCAGTACTTC.

A few counts support this clone. The rearrangement joins TRBV7-8 to TRBJ1-5; 7 positions agree with TRBD1. The J segment lost 5 bases and the V segment lost 1 base, leaving 8 bases of the junction unmatched. The CDR3 contains 16 residues. Per the germline V gene, CDR1 is SGHVS and CDR2 is FQNEAQ. The CDR3 protein is CASSLGTGQRYQPQHF. CDR3 nucleotide sequence: TGTGCCAGCAGCTTAGGGACGGGACAGCGGTATCAGCCCCAGCATTTT. Filled out from reference TRBV7-8 and TRBJ1-5, the complete variable domain reads GAGVSQSPRYKVAKRGQDVALRCDPISGHVSLFWYQQALGQGPEFLTYFQNEAQLDKSGLPSDRFFAERPEGSVSTLKIQRTQQEDSAVYLCASSLGTGQRYQPQHFGDGTRLSIL.

The chain employs TRBV6-1 and TRBJ1-1, with 8 bases fitting TRBD1. Losses at the gene ends were 1 base for V and 3 bases for J; bases not matched to a gene: 1. Germline CDR1 is MNHNS and CDR2 is SASEGT. This CDR3 comprises 14 residues. DNA of the CDR3: TGTGCCAGCAGTGAAGGGACAGGGTACACTGAAGCTTTCTTT. Residues: CASSEGTGYTEAFF.

The chain links TRBV7-2 to TRBJ1-2; 9 bases are shared with TRBD1. Germline CDR1 SGHTA, CDR2 FQGNSA. The CDR3 contains 13 residues. Germline trimming cut 4 bases from V and 8 bases from J; bases unmatched to any gene: 5. The CDR3 region is CASSSTGGWGYTF. DNA of the CDR3: TGTGCCAGCAGCTCCACAGGGGGCTGGGGCTACACCTTC.

The V and J genes are TRBV18 and TRBJ1-5; the D gene is possibly TRBD1 (6 bases). Per germline, CDR1 KGHSH and CDR2 LQKENI. This CDR3 region has 15 residues. V lost 6 bases and J 7 bases, leaving 19 bases between the germline ends. The CDR3 bases are TGTGCCAGCTCCCCCCGGGGGGGGGCAGAACAGCCCCAGCATTTT. Translating it yields CASSPRGGAEQPQHF.

CDR3 sequence: CASSLTPFYGYTF. For the CDR3, the DNA is TGCGCCAGCAGCCTTACTCCTTTCTATGGCTACACCTTC. This sequence joins TRBV5-1 and TRBJ1-2; the D is unclear. Germline CDR1 reads SGHRS; CDR2 reads YFSETQ. The CDR3 consists of 13 residues. Trimming took off 4 bases at V and 4 bases at J, with 11 bases between the two ends.

The chain is built from TRBV11-2 and TRBJ1-3; TRBD1 matches 8 bases. CDR1 is SGHAT and CDR2 is FQNNGV in the germline V gene. After removal of 5 bases from V and 4 bases from J, the junction contained 7 bases not matched to a gene. The CDR3 sequence is 15 residues long. For the CDR3, the DNA is TGTGCCAGCAGCCGACAGGGGCCTGCAGGAAACACCATATATTTT. Its protein is CASSRQGPAGNTIYF.

The CDR3: CASSYPGGTEAFF. CDR3 nucleotide sequence: TGTGCCAGCAGTTACCCTGGGGGGACTGAAGCTTTCTTT. This rearrangement joins TRBV6-5 to TRBJ1-1, with a tentative D call TRBD1 (5 bases). V was clipped by 2 bases and J by 5 bases, with 9 bases between them. This CDR3 has 13 amino acids. Germline loops: CDR1 MNHEY, CDR2 SVGAGI.

The chain recombines TRBV7-9 with TRBJ2-7; D may be TRBD1 (5 bases). The CDR3 covers 11 residues. CDR1 and CDR2 from the germline V gene are SEHNR and FQNEAQ (reference sequence). Trimming took 6 bases from V and 6 from J, leaving 9 bases between them. The CDR3 sequence is CASSLGVEQYF. In DNA form, the CDR3 reads TGTGCCAGCAGTCTAGGGGTCGAGCAGTACTTC. The variable domain in full, with the rest retrieved from reference TRBV7-9 and TRBJ2-7, is DTGVSQNPRHKITKRGQNVTFRCDPISEHNRLYWYRQTLGQGPEFLTYFQNEAQLEKSRLLSDRFSAERPKGSFSTLEIQRTEQGDSAMYLCASSLGVEQYFGPGTRLTVT.

This rearrangement joins TRBV5-6 to TRBJ1-1; 10 positions agree with TRBD1. In germline, CDR1 is SGHDT, CDR2 YYEEEE. The J segment lost 5 bases and the V segment lost 0 bases, leaving 16 bases of the junction unmatched. This CDR3 has 19 amino acids. The CDR3 region is CASSLVGSATGGSGTEAFF. The DNA of the CDR3 is TGTGCCAGCAGCTTGGTGGGTTCCGCGACAGGGGGCTCGGGGACTGAAGCTTTCTTT.